The rows below give T cell receptor beta chains drawn from one sample of a study of OX40 agonist ivuxolimab in advanced cancers. This table comes from immunoSEQ multiplex PCR, and its TCRdb copy is limited to in-frame clones, with some not included. The repertoire holds around 60,000 clones, with 82% as singletons. The sequencing used CD4+ or CD8+ T cells sorted from blood, collected in a trial of the OX40 agonist ivuxolimab. These receptors all stem from an adult with an advanced solid tumor such as melanoma, head and neck, liver or kidney cancer. Each CDR3 is given with its conserved first and last residue. A D gene is named only where the DNA matches it firmly. Clone size is shown for a subset of rows, as once, few, many or a class of expanded clone.

- TRBJ2-5 TRBV5-4 - CASSTRDSRAQYF TGTGCCAGCAGCACCCGGGACTCAAGGGCCCAGTACTTC
TRBD1 TRBJ1-1 TRBV29-1 - CSVEGTGMEAFF TGCAGCGTTGAAGGGACAGGGATGGAAGCTTTCTTT
- TRBJ1-1 TRBV11-2 - CASSLVQGRTEAFF TGTGCCAGCAGCTTAGTGCAGGGGCGGACTGAAGCTTTCTTT
TRBD2 TRBJ2-3 TRBV11-3 once CASSLGGGASDTQYF TGTGCCAGCAGCTTGGGCGGGGGGGCTTCAGATACGCAGTATTTT
TRBD1 TRBJ1-1 TRBV10-2 - CASSSGPTGGHTEAFF TGCGCCAGCTCGTCGGGCCCGACAGGGGGGCACACTGAAGCTTTCTTT
- TRBJ2-2 TRBV6-5 - CASSPRWNTGELFF TGTGCCAGCAGCCCCCGGTGGAACACCGGGGAGCTGTTTTTT
- TRBJ1-1 TRBV7-9 - CASSPGWNTEAFF TGTGCCAGCAGCCCTGGCTGGAACACTGAAGCTTTCTTT
- TRBJ2-1 TRBV5-4 - CASSLASLGTAKNEQFF TGTGCCAGCAGCTTGGCTTCCTTAGGGACCGCCAAGAATGAGCAGTTCTTC
- TRBJ2-3 TRBV11-3 - CASSPSTRTDTQYF TGTGCCAGCAGCCCCTCGACCCGCACAGATACGCAGTATTTT
- TRBJ2-7 TRBV19 - CASPNGPPYEQYF TGTGCCAGTCCGAACGGTCCCCCCTACGAGCAGTACTTC
TRBD1 TRBJ1-1 TRBV7-3 - CASSLGGQTEAFF TGTGCCAGCAGCTTAGGGGGACAGACTGAAGCTTTCTTT
- TRBJ2-7 TRBV13 - CASSLRDFHEQYF TGTGCCAGCAGCTTAAGGGACTTCCACGAGCAGTACTTC
- TRBJ2-1 TRBV9 - CASSVGWGQYNEQFF TGTGCCAGCAGCGTAGGGTGGGGGCAATACAATGAGCAGTTCTTC
- TRBJ1-1 TRBV6-5 - CASKRGGEAFF TGTGCCAGCAAAAGGGGGGGCGAAGCTTTCTTT
- TRBJ1-1 TRBV11-3 medium-sized CASTGYLEGHTEAFF TGTGCCAGCACCGGATATTTGGAGGGGCACACTGAAGCTTTCTTT
- TRBJ2-1 TRBV11-2 - CASSLDGSTYNEQFF TGTGCCAGCAGCTTAGACGGGAGCACCTACAATGAGCAGTTCTTC
TRBD1 TRBJ1-2 TRBV29-1 - CSVVLPGGWGYTF TGCAGCGTGGTTCTTCCAGGGGGTTGGGGCTACACCTTC
- TRBJ2-5 TRBV28 - CASSLSGGFGTLYQETQYF TGTGCCAGCAGTTTGTCCGGGGGCTTTGGCACCCTGTACCAAGAGACCCAGTACTTC
- TRBJ2-5 TRBV19 - CASSPGGARVAQYF TGTGCCAGTAGTCCTGGTGGGGCTCGGGTGGCCCAGTACTTC
TRBD1 TRBJ1-1 TRBV5-1 - CASSFRQGTEAFF TGCGCCAGCAGCTTTAGACAGGGCACTGAAGCTTTCTTT
- TRBJ1-5 TRBV9 few CASSPEPSNQPQHF TGTGCCAGCAGCCCCGAGCCAAGCAATCAGCCCCAGCATTTT
- TRBJ1-1 TRBV28 - CASSTGPMNTEAFF TGTGCCAGCAGCACGGGTCCCATGAACACTGAAGCTTTCTTT
- TRBJ1-2 TRBV5-1 many CASSLGEHGYTF TGCGCCAGCAGCTTGGGAGAGCATGGCTACACCTTC
TRBD1 TRBJ1-1 TRBV5-4 - CASSPRQGILLNTEAFF TGTGCCAGCAGCCCACGACAGGGTATTCTTTTGAACACTGAAGCTTTCTTT
- TRBJ1-1 TRBV9 - CASSEGQRTEAFF TGTGCCAGCAGCGAGGGACAACGCACTGAAGCTTTCTTT